This paragraph covers one T cell receptor (beta chain) sequence. Its antigen is unidentified. The record originates from a study of cytomegalovirus exposure and HLA in healthy donors. Regarding the study as a whole: An analysis that was carried out later associated some 17,000 TCR beta sequences with HLA alleles at 0.05 false discovery rate.

Primers included in the PCR were 60 Vbeta and 13 Jbeta primers. Some clones are missing from TCRdb's copy, which holds only in-frame ones; the method was immunoSEQ multiplex PCR. The table includes around 150,000 clones, roughly 80% detected once. Losses at the gene ends were 0 bases for V and 8 bases for J; bases not matched to a gene: 11. Germline V gene data show CDR1 as SGHKS and CDR2 as YYEKEE (reference sequence). The length of the CDR3 is 17 residues. The receptor's source is a male donor in good health and CMV-seronegative. This sequence joins TRBV5-5 and TRBJ1-4, with TRBD1 matching 9 bases. The sequenced sample consisted of PBMCs. The CDR3 reads CASSLVLKGQGVEKLFF. For the CDR3, the DNA is TGTGCCAGCAGCTTGGTGTTAAAGGGACAGGGAGTAGAAAAACTGTTTTTT.